The 18 T cell receptor beta chains below come from one sample, sequenced in a study of blood T cell repertoires in COVID-19. The table came from immunoSEQ multiplex PCR; TCRdb's copy has only in-frame clones and leaves some out. Of under 250,000 clones listed, roughly 82% were seen once; the top ten hold about 4.4%. Sequenced input: peripheral blood. The receptors originated from a woman in her 70s with acute or convalescent COVID-19.

The chain combines TRBV6-4 with TRBJ2-3; D is uncertain. The V gene lost 0 bases and the J gene lost 2 bases, with 9 bases spanning the gap. The CDR3 loop spans 15 amino acids. Germline values: CDR1 MRHNA, CDR2 SNTAGT. The CDR3 DNA is TGTGCCAGCAGTGACTCTTGGGCGTCCACAGATACGCAGTATTTT. Encoded protein: CASSDSWASTDTQYF.

The rearrangement joins TRBV18 to TRBJ1-1, with TRBD1 matching 7 bases. Germline V lookup: CDR1 KGHSH, CDR2 LQKENI. With V trimmed by 6 bases and J by 5 bases, 9 bases remained unmatched. The CDR3 has 14 residues. CDR3 DNA sequence: TGTGCCAGCTCGCAAACAGGGGAAGGAACTGAAGCTTTCTTT. Translation: CASSQTGEGTEAFF. Complete variable domain (other parts from reference TRBV18 and TRBJ1-1): NAGVMQNPRHLVRRRGQEARLRCSPMKGHSHVYWYRQLPEEGLKFMVYLQKENIIDESGMPKERFSAEFPKEGPSILRIQQVVRGDSAAYFCASSQTGEGTEAFFGQGTRLTVV.

The chain employs TRBV7-6 and TRBJ1-6; 10 nucleotides align to TRBD1. Germline-derived CDR1 and CDR2 are SGHVS and FNYEAQ. CDR3 length: 16 residues. Trimming took 1 base from V and 7 from J; bases not matched to a gene: 4. CDR3 coding DNA: TGTGCCAGCAGCTTAGAAGGACAGGGGGGGAATTCACCCCTCCACTTT. This encodes CASSLEGQGGNSPLHF.

The CDR3, as DNA: TGTGCCAGTAGTCCGGGGGGGCCGGGAGAGACCCAGTACTTC. Amino acids: CASSPGGPGETQYF. The rearrangement uses TRBV19 and TRBJ2-5; 8 positions match TRBD2. Germline CDR1 reads LNHDA; CDR2 reads SQIVND (reference sequence). This CDR3 comprises 14 residues. Trimming at V came to 5 bases and at J to 4 bases, leaving 6 bases not matched to a gene. Drawing the rest from reference TRBV19 and TRBJ2-5, the complete variable domain is DGGITQSPKYLFRKEGQNVTLSCEQNLNHDAMYWYRQDPGQGLRLIYYSQIVNDFQKGDIAEGYSVSREKKESFPLTVTSAQKNPTAFYLCASSPGGPGETQYFGPGTRLLVL.

A few counts support this clone. The gene calls are TRBV2 and TRBJ1-5; 9 nucleotides line up with TRBD1. Germline CDR1 SNHLY, CDR2 FYNNEI. The CDR3 extends over 12 amino acids. Unmatched junction bases numbered 2, after V lost 8 bases and J lost 6 bases. The CDR3 loop reads CASDRGSQPQHF. DNA for the CDR3: TGTGCCAGCGACAGGGGGAGTCAGCCCCAGCATTTT.

The V gene is TRBV4-3, the J gene TRBJ1-1; 8 bases fit TRBD1. Germline assignment: CDR1 LGHNA and CDR2 YSLEER. This CDR3 is 15 amino acids long. Trimming cost V 0 bases and J 6 bases; bases outside gene matches: 6. The CDR3 DNA reads as TGCGCCAGCAGCCAAGATCCGAGACAGGGGTCTGAAGCTTTCTTT. The encoded protein is CASSQDPRQGSEAFF.

J is TRBJ2-2 and V is TRBV24-1, with TRBD1 matching 7 bases. CDR3 size: 15 residues. After removal of 6 bases from V and 1 base from J, the junction contained 4 bases not matched to a gene. Germline V lookup: CDR1 KGHDR, CDR2 SFDVKD. CDR3 amino acids: CATSQQGVNTGELFF. CDR3 nucleotides: TGTGCCACCAGTCAGCAGGGGGTGAACACCGGGGAGCTGTTTTTT.

The gene calls are TRBV6-5 and TRBJ1-6; D may be TRBD1 (6 bases). This CDR3 has 15 amino acids. The germline gives CDR1 MNHEY, CDR2 SVGAGI. Trimming cost V 2 bases and J 9 bases, with 14 bases left between them. The CDR3 loop reads CASSYRQGGGSPLHF. CDR3 DNA: TGTGCCAGCAGTTACAGGCAGGGAGGGGGTTCACCCCTCCACTTT.

This clone was seen a single time. This chain uses TRBV19 with TRBJ2-1; D may be TRBD2 (6 bases). The V and J ends lost 8 bases and 6 bases respectively, with 14 bases between them. This CDR3 has 13 residues. The V gene's germline CDR1 is LNHDA and CDR2 SQIVND (reference sequence). The CDR3 is CASGAGSSNEQFF. The CDR3 DNA reads as TGTGCCAGTGGGGCGGGGTCAAGCAATGAGCAGTTCTTC. Combining the CDR3 with reference TRBV19 and TRBJ2-1 gives the whole variable domain DGGITQSPKYLFRKEGQNVTLSCEQNLNHDAMYWYRQDPGQGLRLIYYSQIVNDFQKGDIAEGYSVSREKKESFPLTVTSAQKNPTAFYLCASGAGSSNEQFFGPGTRLTVL.

The genes are TRBV6-6 and TRBJ2-7, with D perhaps matching TRBD1 (6 bases). Germline CDR1 MNHNY, CDR2 SVGAGI (reference sequence). Trimming took off 7 bases at V and 4 bases at J, with 14 bases between the two ends. This CDR3 spans 13 amino acids. The CDR3 region is CASTPDSSYEQYF. The CDR3 coding sequence is TGTGCCAGCACCCCGGACAGTTCGTACGAGCAGTACTTC.

The CDR3 DNA is TGTGCCAGCAGCTTAGGTGTTCAAACTGAAGCTTTCTTT. Residues: CASSLGVQTEAFF. The gene calls are TRBV11-2 and TRBJ1-1; D remains ambiguous. The CDR3 loop spans 13 amino acids. V was cut by 1 base and J by 5 bases, with 8 bases left in between. Germline values: CDR1 SGHAT, CDR2 FQNNGV.

The chain recombines TRBV7-2 with TRBJ2-7; D may be TRBD1 (5 bases). V was cut by 6 bases and J by 4 bases, with 19 bases left in between. This CDR3 has 15 residues. Germline V gene sequence: CDR1 SGHTA, CDR2 FQGNSA. CDR3 DNA sequence: TGTGCCAGCAGGCTTGCAGGGTTCAAAAGGTACGAGCAGTACTTC. It yields the protein CASRLAGFKRYEQYF.

This clone has a handful of counts. In DNA form, the CDR3 reads TGTGCCAGCAGCGAACAGGGGGTCTCCTACGAGCAGTACTTC. Translating gives CASSEQGVSYEQYF. The chain has TRBV7-9 and TRBJ2-7, with TRBD1 matching 8 bases. V was pared by 5 bases and J by 0 bases, with 3 bases of the junction left unmatched. The V gene's germline CDR1 is SEHNR and CDR2 FQNEAQ (reference sequence). The CDR3 contains 14 residues.

The chain recombines TRBV7-9 with TRBJ2-7; no reliable D call. This CDR3 region has 13 residues. The V end was cut by 2 bases, the J end by 4 bases, with 9 bases between. Germline CDR1 is SEHNR and CDR2 is FQNEAQ (reference sequence). CDR3 sequence (DNA): TGTGCCAGCAGCTTAAGTGATCGGTACGAGCAGTACTTC. Translated, it gives CASSLSDRYEQYF.

This clone came up once. The V call is TRBV6-5, the J call TRBJ1-1; D call uncertain. Germline CDR1 reads MNHEY; CDR2 reads SVGAGI. The CDR3 spans 14 residues. V shed 0 bases and J shed 6 bases, with 11 bases lying between them. DNA for the CDR3: TGTGCCAGCAGTTACTCGGTGTGGAGAGCTGAAGCTTTCTTT. Amino acid sequence: CASSYSVWRAEAFF.

The genes are TRBV5-1 and TRBJ1-4; 7 positions agree with TRBD1. Germline CDR1 reads SGHRS; CDR2 reads YFSETQ. The J segment lost 8 bases and the V segment lost 6 bases, leaving 10 bases of the junction unmatched. The CDR3 length is 14 residues. CDR3 residues: CASTPGTEGEKLFF. CDR3 nucleotides: TGCGCCAGCACCCCCGGGACAGAGGGGGAAAAACTGTTTTTT.

CDR3 sequence (DNA): TGTGCCAGCAACCCGACAGGCCCCTTGAACACTGAAGCTTTCTTT. Its protein product is CASNPTGPLNTEAFF. The chain carries TRBV6-5 and TRBJ1-1, with D perhaps TRBD1 (6 bases). V was pared by 7 bases and J by 0 bases, with 15 bases between. The CDR3 has 15 residues. Looked up from germline, CDR1 is MNHEY and CDR2 is SVGAGI.

This clone was counted ten times or more. The CDR3 region is CASSLDGSESEKLFF. DNA for the CDR3: TGTGCCAGCAGCTTAGACGGGTCGGAGAGTGAAAAACTGTTTTTT. The rearrangement links TRBV11-2 to TRBJ1-4; D is ambiguous. The ends were cut back, 0 bases at V and 7 bases at J, with 12 bases in the middle. CDR1 and CDR2 (germline): SGHAT, FQNNGV. CDR3 size: 15 residues.